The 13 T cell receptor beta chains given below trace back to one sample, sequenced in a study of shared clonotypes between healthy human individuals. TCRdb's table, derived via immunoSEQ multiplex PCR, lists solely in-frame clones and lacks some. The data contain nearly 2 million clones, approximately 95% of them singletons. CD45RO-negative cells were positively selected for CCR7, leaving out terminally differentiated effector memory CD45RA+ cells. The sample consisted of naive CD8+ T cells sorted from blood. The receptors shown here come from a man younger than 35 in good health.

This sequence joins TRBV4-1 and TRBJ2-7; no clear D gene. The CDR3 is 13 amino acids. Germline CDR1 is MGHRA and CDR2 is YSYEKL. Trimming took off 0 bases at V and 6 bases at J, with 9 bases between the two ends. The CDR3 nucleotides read TGCGCCAGCAGCCAAGACTATTCGGGCGAGCAGTACTTC. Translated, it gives CASSQDYSGEQYF.

The CDR3 reads CASSLFPDRGESYEQYF. The CDR3, as DNA: TGTGCCAGCAGTTTATTCCCCGACAGGGGGGAATCCTACGAGCAGTACTTC. This chain links TRBV27 with TRBJ2-7; 9 bases line up with TRBD1. The CDR3 has 17 residues. Germline CDR1 MNHEY, CDR2 SMNVEV (reference sequence). J was trimmed by 1 base and V by 1 base; bases with no gene match: 8.

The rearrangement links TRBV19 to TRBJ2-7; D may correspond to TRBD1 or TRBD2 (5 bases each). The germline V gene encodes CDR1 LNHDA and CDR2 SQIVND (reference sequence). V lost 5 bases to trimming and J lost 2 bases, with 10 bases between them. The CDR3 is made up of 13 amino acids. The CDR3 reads CASSSGRTYEQYF. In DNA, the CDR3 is TGTGCCAGTAGTTCGGGGCGCACCTACGAGCAGTACTTC.

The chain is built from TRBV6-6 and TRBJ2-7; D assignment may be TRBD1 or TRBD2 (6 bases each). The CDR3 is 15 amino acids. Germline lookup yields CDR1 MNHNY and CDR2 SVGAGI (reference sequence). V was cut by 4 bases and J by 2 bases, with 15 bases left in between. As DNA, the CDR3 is TGTGCCAGCAGTTTCGACTCCCGGGGGCCCTACGAGCAGTACTTC. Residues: CASSFDSRGPYEQYF.

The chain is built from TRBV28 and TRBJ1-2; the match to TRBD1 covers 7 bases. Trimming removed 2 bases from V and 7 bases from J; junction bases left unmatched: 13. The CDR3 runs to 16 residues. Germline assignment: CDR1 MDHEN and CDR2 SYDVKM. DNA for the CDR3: TGTGCCAGCAGTTTAGAAAGCCGGGACAGCATTTTTGGCTACACCTTC. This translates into CASSLESRDSIFGYTF.

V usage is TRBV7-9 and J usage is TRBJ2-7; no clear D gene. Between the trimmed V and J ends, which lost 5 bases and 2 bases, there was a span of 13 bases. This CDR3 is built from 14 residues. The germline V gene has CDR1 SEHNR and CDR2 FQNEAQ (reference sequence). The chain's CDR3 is CASSMEPPTYEQYF. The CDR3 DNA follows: TGTGCCAGCAGCATGGAACCTCCAACCTACGAGCAGTACTTC.

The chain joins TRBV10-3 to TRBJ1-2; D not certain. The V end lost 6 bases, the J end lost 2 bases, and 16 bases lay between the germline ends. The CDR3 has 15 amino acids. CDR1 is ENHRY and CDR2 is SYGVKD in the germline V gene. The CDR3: CAISRNFEVNYGYTF. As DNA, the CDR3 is TGTGCCATCAGCCGGAATTTTGAAGTGAACTATGGCTACACCTTC.

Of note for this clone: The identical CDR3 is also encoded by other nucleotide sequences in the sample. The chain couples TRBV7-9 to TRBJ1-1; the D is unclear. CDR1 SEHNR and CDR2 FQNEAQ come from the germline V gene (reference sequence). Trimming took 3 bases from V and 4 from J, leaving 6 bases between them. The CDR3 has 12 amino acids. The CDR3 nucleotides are TGTGCCAGCAGCTTCCTAGCCACTGAAGCTTTCTTT. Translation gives CASSFLATEAFF. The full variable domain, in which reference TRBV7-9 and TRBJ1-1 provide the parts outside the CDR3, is DTGVSQNPRHKITKRGQNVTFRCDPISEHNRLYWYRQTLGQGPEFLTYFQNEAQLEKSRLLSDRFSAERPKGSFSTLEIQRTEQGDSAMYLCASSFLATEAFFGQGTRLTVV.

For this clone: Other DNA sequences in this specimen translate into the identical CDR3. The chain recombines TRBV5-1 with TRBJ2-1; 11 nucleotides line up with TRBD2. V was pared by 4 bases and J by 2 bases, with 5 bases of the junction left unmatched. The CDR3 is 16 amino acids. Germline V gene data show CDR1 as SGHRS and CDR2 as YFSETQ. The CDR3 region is CASSPGTSGTYNEQFF. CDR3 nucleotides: TGCGCCAGCAGCCCCGGGACTAGCGGCACCTACAATGAGCAGTTCTTC.

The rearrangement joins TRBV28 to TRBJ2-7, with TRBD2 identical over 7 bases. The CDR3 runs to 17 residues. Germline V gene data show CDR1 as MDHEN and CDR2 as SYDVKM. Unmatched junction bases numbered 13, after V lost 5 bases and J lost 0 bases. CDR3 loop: CASSPATSRRSSYEQYF. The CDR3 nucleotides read TGTGCCAGCAGTCCCGCGACTAGCCGGCGTAGCTCCTACGAGCAGTACTTC.

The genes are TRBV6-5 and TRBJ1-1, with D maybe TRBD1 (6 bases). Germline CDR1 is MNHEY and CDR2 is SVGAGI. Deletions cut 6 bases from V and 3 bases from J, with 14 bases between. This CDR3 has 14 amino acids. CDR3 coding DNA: TGTGCCAGCAGCAGTACAGGGCCCCACACTGAAGCTTTCTTT. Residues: CASSSTGPHTEAFF.

The CDR3 loop reads CASSRRDRGNTGELFF. Here the CDR3 DNA reads TGTGCCAGCAGCCGCCGGGACAGGGGGAACACCGGGGAGCTGTTTTTT. J is TRBJ2-2 and V is TRBV21-1; the listed D gene, TRBD1, was not tested against the DNA. TRBV21-1 is annotated as a pseudogene. The CDR3 is 16 residues long.

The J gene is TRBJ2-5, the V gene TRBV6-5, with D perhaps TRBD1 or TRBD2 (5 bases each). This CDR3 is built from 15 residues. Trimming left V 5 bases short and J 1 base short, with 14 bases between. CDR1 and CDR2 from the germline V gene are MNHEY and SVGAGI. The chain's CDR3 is CASSLRDGLQETQYF. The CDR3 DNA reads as TGTGCCAGCAGTCTCCGGGACGGACTCCAAGAGACCCAGTACTTC.